Listed below are T cell receptor beta chains from one sample, sequenced in a study of CD8 T cells in ankylosing spondylitis. Via MiXCR, TCRdb re-called the 5' RACE reads, giving one row per CDR3 protein. The sample shows 150,000 or so distinct CDR3 sequences, 9.5% to 10% of them seen only once. The sequencing input was blood, either unsorted or a sorted T cell fraction (not recorded which). These receptors were obtained from a female donor with ankylosing spondylitis or in good health (not recorded which). The conserved cysteine and the conserved F or W are not part of the CDR3 here.

TRBV7-9	TRBJ2-5	ASSSTILQETQY
TRBV9	TRBJ2-1	ASSLGHSKNEQF
TRBV7-3	TRBJ2-7	ASSSLLLSGTPYEQY
TRBV15	TRBJ2-1	ATSPHAGVPNEQF
TRBV30	TRBJ2-7	AWSEIPGQGSYEQY
TRBV29-1	TRBJ2-1	SVALWGHEQF
TRBV29-1	TRBJ2-1	TGLADNEQF
TRBV4-2	TRBJ2-1	ASSQDRGGNEQF
TRBV20-1	TRBJ2-2	SAKQAYTGELF
TRBV25-1	TRBJ1-2	ASSDQTLGYT
TRBV19	TRBJ2-1	ASSIDTYNEQF
TRBV13	TRBJ2-7	ASSHKTGMAYEQY
TRBV19	TRBJ1-1	ASTKTENTEAF
TRBV4-3	TRBJ2-7	ASSQEVAGYSPYEQY
TRBV27	TRBJ2-7	ASSSGPQYEQY
TRBV3-1	TRBJ2-1	ASSRGKTSVYNEQF
TRBV7-2	TRBJ1-6	ASSFPTGANSPLH
TRBV23-1	TRBJ2-7	ASTRKTSGSPRMGIDEQY
TRBV5-5	TRBJ2-7	ASTSRGIGHYEQY
TRBV19	TRBJ2-2	ASSIYRLDAGELF
TRBV7-8	TRBJ2-1	ASSLEDEQF
TRBV9	TRBJ1-6	ASSAEGSPLH
TRBV14	TRBJ2-1	ASSQGGSVSEQF
TRBV4-3	TRBJ2-1	ASSQGSGGGNEQF
TRBV4-1	TRBJ1-1	ASSPQEGAEAF
TRBV28	TRBJ2-5	ASSFSLAGGRGETQY
TRBV6-5	TRBJ2-7	ASSYSAGTVSYEQY
TRBV7-8	TRBJ2-1	ASSGTSPVYEQF
TRBV7-9	TRBJ1-5	ASSSSGTGVGQPQH
TRBV6-1	TRBJ2-5	ASSMGRDSQETQY
TRBV5-6	TRBJ2-1	ASSLGLGQVLLNEQF
TRBV11-2	TRBJ2-5	ASSTTLETQY
TRBV6-2/TRBV6-3	TRBJ1-1	ASSYSAPLVDTEAF
TRBV7-9	TRBJ2-2	ASSSRDREPGELF
TRBV28	TRBJ2-3	ASSRGPDTQY
TRBV13	TRBJ1-1	ASSLTRNTEAF